This paragraph covers one T cell receptor beta chain sequence. The antigen is not known. The CDR3 has 14 residues. Germline-derived CDR1 and CDR2 are SGHVS and FNYEAQ. V lost 8 bases and J lost 3; bases outside the gene matches: 3. Per the original data handling: Without quality scores, immunoSEQ junctional reads could not be filtered like full-length reads. Data came from immunoSEQ multiplex PCR; TCRdb stores just in-frame clones and leaves some out. V and J calls and clone size come straight from that table; D and trimming were deduced from the DNA. Of about 1.5 million clones listed, approximately 98% were seen once; the top ten hold about 0.4%. This specimen belongs to a study of shared clonotypes between healthy human individuals. Study overall: The plates for each donor numbered three CD4 naive, three CD4 memory, two CD8 naive and one CD8 memory.

Overall study results and limits: Naive CD4 clonotypes were shared across several donors at 4.5% to 6%.

The specimen was naive CD4+ T cells sorted from blood. Subset meaning: CD45RA+ positively selected. This TCR was sampled from a young man in good health. V gene TRBV7-6 combines with J gene TRBJ2-1, with TRBD2 identical over 11 bases. DNA for the CDR3: TGTGCCAGCGGGGGACTAGCGGACTACAATGAGCAGTTCTTC. Encoded protein: CASGGLADYNEQFF.